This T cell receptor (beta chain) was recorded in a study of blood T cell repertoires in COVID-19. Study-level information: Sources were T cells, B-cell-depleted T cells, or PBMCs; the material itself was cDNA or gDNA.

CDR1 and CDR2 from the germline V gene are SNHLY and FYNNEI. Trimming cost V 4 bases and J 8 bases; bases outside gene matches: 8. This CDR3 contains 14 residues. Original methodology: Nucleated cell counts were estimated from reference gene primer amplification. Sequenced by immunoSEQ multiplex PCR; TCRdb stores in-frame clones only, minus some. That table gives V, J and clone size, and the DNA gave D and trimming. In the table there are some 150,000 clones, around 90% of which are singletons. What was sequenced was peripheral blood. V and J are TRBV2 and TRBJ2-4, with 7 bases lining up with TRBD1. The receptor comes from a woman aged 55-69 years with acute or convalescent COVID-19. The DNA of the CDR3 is TGTGCCAGCAGTGGTTTGGGGACAGTTGACATTCAGTACTTC. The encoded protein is CASSGLGTVDIQYF.